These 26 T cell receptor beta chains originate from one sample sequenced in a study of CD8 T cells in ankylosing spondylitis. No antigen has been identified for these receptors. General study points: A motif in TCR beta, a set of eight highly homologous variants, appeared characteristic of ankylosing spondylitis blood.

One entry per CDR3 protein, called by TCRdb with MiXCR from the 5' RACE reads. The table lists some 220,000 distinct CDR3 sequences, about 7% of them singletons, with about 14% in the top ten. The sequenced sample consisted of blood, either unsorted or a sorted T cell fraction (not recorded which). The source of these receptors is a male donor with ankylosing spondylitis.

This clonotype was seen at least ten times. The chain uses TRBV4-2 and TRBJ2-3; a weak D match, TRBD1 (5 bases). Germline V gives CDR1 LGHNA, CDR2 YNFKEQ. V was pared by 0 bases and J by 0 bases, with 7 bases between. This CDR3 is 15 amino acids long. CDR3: CASSQDRASTDTQYF. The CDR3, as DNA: TGTGCCAGCAGCCAAGACAGGGCCAGCACAGATACGCAGTATTTT.

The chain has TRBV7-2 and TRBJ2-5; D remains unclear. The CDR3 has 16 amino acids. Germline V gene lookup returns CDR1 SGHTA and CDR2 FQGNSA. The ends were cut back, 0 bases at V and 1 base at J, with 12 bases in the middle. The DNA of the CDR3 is TGTGCCAGCAGCTTAGCTCTGTCGTTGTTCCAAGAGACCCAGTACTTC. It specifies CASSLALSLFQETQYF.

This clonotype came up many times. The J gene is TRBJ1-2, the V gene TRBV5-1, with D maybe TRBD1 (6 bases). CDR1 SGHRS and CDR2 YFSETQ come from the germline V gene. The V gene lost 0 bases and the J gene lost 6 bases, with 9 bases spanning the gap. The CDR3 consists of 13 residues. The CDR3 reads CASSLETGHGYTF. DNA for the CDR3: TGCGCCAGCAGCTTGGAAACAGGGCATGGCTACACCTTC.

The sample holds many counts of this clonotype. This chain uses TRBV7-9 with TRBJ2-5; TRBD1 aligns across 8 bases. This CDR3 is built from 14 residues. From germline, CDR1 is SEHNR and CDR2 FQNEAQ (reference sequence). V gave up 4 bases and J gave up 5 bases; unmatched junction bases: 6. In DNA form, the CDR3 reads TGTGCCAGCAGCTATAAGGACAGGGACGAGACCCAGTACTTC. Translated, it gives CASSYKDRDETQYF.

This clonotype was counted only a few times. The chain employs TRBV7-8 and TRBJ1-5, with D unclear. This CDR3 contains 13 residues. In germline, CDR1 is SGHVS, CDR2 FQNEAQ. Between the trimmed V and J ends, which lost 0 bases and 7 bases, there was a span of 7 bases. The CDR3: CASSLAHGQPQHF. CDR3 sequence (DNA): TGTGCCAGCAGCTTAGCGCACGGACAGCCCCAGCATTTT.

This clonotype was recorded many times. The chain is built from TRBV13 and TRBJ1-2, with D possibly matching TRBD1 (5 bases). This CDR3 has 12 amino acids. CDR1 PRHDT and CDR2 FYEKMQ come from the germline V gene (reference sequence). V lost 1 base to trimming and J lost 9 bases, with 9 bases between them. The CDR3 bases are TGTGCCAGCAGCTTAGTTCCAGGGAGCTACACCTTC. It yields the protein CASSLVPGSYTF.

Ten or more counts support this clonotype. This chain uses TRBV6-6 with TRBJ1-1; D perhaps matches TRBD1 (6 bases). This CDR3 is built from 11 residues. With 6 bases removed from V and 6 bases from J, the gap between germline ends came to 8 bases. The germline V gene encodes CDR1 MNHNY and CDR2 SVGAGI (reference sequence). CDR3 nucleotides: TGTGCCAGCAGGTGGACAGCTGAAGCTTTCTTT. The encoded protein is CASRWTAEAFF.

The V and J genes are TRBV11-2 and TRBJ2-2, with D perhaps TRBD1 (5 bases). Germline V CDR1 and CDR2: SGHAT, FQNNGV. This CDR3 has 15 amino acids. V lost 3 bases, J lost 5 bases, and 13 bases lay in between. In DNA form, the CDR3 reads TGTGCCAGCAGCTTTTGGGGCCATCAAACCGGGGAGCTGTTTTTT. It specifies CASSFWGHQTGELFF.

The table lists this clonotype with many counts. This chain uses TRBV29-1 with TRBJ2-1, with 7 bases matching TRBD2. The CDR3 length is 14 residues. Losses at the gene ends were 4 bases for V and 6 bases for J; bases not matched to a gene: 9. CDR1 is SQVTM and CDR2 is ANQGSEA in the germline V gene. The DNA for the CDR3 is TGCAGCGTTGGGGGGGGAGTGGATTTCAATGAGCAGTTCTTC. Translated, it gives CSVGGGVDFNEQFF.

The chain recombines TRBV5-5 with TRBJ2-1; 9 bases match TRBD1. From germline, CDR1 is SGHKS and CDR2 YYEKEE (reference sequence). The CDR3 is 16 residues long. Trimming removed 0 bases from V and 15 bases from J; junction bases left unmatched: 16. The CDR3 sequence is CASSLAYRVRTGEAFF. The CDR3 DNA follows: TGTGCCAGCAGCTTGGCCTACAGGGTAAGGACAGGGGAGGCGTTCTTC. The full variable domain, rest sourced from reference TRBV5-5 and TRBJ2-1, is DAGVTQSPTHLIKTRGQQVTLRCSPISGHKSVSWYQQVLGQGPQFIFQYYEKEERGRGNFPDRFSARQFPNYSSELNVNALLLGDSALYLCASSLAYRVRTGEAFFGPGTRLTVL.

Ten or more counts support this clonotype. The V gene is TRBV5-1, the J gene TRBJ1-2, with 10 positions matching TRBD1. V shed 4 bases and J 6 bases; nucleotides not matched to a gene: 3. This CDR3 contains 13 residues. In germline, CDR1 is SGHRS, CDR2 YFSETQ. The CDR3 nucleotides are TGCGCCAGCAGCAAGACAGGGGGCGATGGCTACACCTTC. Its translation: CASSKTGGDGYTF.

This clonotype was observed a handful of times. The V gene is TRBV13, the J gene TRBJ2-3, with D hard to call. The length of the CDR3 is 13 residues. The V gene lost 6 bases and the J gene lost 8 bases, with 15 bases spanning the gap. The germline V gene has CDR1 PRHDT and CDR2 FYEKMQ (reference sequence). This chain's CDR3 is CASSGPLGFTQYF. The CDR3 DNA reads TGTGCCAGCAGTGGTCCTCTGGGATTTACGCAGTATTTT.

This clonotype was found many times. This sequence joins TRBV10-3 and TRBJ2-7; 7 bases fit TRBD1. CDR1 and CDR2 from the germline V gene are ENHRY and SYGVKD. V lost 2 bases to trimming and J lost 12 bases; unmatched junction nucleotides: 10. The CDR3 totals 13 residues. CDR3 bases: TGTGCCATCAGTGAGGACAGGGACCTTTGGAGGTACTTC. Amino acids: CAISEDRDLWRYF.

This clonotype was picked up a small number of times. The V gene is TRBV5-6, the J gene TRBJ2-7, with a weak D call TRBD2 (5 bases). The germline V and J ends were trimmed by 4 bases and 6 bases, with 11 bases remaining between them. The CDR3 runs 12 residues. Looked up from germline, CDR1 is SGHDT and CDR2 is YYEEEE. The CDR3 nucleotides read TGTGCCAGCAGCACCGGGGTCTCCGAGCAGTACTTC. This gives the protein CASSTGVSEQYF.

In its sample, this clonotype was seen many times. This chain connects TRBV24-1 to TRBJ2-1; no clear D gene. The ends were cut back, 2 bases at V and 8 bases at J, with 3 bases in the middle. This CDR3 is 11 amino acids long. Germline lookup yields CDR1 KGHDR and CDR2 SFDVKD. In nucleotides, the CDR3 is TGTGCCACCAGTGATTCCTATGAGCAGTTCTTC. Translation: CATSDSYEQFF.

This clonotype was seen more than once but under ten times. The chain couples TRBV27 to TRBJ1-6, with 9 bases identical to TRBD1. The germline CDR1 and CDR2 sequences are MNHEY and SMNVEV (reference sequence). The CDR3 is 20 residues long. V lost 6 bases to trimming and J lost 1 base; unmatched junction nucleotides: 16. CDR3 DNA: TGTGCCAGCAGGCCCACTGTTACGGGGACAGGGTGGTCCTATAATTCACCCCTCCACTTT. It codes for CASRPTVTGTGWSYNSPLHF.

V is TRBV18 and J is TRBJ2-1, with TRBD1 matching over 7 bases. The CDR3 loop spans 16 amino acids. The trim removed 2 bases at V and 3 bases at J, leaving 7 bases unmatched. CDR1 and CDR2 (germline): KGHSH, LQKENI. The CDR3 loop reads CASSPKQGTYYNEQFF. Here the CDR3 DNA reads TGTGCCAGCTCACCAAAACAGGGGACCTACTACAATGAGCAGTTCTTC.

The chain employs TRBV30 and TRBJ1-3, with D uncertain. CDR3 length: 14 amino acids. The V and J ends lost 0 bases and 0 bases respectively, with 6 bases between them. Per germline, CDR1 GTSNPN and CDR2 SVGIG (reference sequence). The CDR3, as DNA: TGTGCCTGGAGTGTCGGAGTCTCTGGAAACACCATATATTTT. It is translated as CAWSVGVSGNTIYF.

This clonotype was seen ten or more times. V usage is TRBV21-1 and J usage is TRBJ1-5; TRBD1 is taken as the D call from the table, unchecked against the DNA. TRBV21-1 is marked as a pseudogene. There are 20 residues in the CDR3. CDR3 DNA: TGTGCCAGCAGGCTAAGGGGACAGGGGGCCCGGGTTGGTAGCAATCAGCCCCAGCATTTT. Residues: CASRLRGQGARVGSNQPQHF.

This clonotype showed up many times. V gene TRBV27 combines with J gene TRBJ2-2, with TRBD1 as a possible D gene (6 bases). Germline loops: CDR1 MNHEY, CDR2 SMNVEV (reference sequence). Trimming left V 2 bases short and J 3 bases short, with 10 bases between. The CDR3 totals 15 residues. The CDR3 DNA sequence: TGTGCCAGCAGTTTAATCAAGGGGGACACCGGGGAGCTGTTTTTT. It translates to CASSLIKGDTGELFF.

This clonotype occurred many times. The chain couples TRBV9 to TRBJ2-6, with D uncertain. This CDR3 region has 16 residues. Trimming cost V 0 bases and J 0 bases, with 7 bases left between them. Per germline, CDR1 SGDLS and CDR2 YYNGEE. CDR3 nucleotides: TGTGCCAGCAGCGTAGAACCTCGCTCTGGGGCCAACGTCCTGACTTTC. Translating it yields CASSVEPRSGANVLTF.

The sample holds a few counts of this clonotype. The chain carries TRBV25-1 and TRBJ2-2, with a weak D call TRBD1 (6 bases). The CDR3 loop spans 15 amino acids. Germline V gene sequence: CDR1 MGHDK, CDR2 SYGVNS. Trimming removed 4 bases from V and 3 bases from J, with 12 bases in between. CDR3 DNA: TGTGCCAGCAGTGCCCAGGGGTACGACACCGGGGAGCTGTTTTTT. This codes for CASSAQGYDTGELFF.

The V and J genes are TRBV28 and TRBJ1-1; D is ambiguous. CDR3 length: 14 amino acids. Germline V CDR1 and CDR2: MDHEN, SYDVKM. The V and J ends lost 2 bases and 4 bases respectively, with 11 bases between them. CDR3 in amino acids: CASSLPGLGTEAFF. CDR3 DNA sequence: TGTGCCAGCAGTTTACCCGGGTTAGGCACTGAAGCTTTCTTT.

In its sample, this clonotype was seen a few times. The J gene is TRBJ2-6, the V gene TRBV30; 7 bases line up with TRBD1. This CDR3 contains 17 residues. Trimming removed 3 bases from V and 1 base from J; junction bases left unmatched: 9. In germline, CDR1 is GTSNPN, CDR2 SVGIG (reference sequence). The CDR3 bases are TGTGCCTGGAGCATGGACAGGTTAGGGTCTGGGGCCAACGTCCTGACTTTC. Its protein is CAWSMDRLGSGANVLTF. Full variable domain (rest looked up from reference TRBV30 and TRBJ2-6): SQTIHQWPATLVQPVGSPLSLECTVEGTSNPNLYWYRQAAGRGLQLLFYSVGIGQISSEVPQNLSASRPQDRQFILSSKKLLLSDSGFYLCAWSMDRLGSGANVLTFGAGSRLTVL.

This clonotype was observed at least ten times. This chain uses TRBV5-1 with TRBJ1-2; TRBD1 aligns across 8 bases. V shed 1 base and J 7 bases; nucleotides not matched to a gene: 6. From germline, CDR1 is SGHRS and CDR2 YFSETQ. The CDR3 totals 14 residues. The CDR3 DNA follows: TGCGCCAGCAGCTTGTACCAGGGGGCAGGTGGCTACACCTTC. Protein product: CASSLYQGAGGYTF.

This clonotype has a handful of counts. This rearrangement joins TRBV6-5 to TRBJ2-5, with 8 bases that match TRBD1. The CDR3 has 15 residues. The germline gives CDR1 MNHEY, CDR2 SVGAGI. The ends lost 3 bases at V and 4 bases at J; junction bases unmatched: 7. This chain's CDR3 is CASSYIKDRVETQYF. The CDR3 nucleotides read TGTGCCAGCAGTTATATAAAGGACAGGGTAGAGACCCAGTACTTC.